This is a list of T cell receptor beta chains from one sample in a study of CD8 T cells in ankylosing spondylitis. TCRdb called the 5' RACE reads again in MiXCR, with one record for every CDR3 protein. The data contain almost 400,000 distinct CDR3 sequences, approximately 20% of them singletons. The sample comprised blood, either unsorted or a sorted T cell fraction (not recorded which). These receptors were obtained from a male donor with ankylosing spondylitis. Both conserved end residues are part of each CDR3. D genes are given only for firm matches. Part of the rows lack a size; the others show once, few, many or a class for expanded clones.

size: NA; V: TRBV6-1; D: TRBD1; J: TRBJ1-5; DNA: TGTGCCAGCACTCCCGGGACAGACCAAAATCAGCCCCAGCATTTT; CDR3: CASTPGTDQNQPQHF
size: NA; V: TRBV12-3/TRBV12-4; D: NA; J: TRBJ2-3; DNA: TGTGCCAGCAGGCCCGGTTTCGATAGCACAGATACGCAGTATTTT; CDR3: CASRPGFDSTDTQYF
size: few; V: TRBV5-1; D: NA; J: TRBJ2-7; DNA: TGCGCCAGCAGCTTGGCCCCTGGGGGCTACGAGCAGTACTTC; CDR3: CASSLAPGGYEQYF
size: NA; V: TRBV3-1; D: NA; J: TRBJ1-1; DNA: TGTGCCAGCAGCCAAGAGGCGGGGTTTGAAGCTTTCTTT; CDR3: CASSQEAGFEAFF
size: few; V: TRBV6-4; D: NA; J: TRBJ2-3; DNA: TGTGCCAGCAGTGACCTTGGACTACCCACAGATACGCAGTATTTT; CDR3: CASSDLGLPTDTQYF
size: few; V: TRBV19; D: NA; J: TRBJ1-2; DNA: TGTGCCAGTAGTACACCACCACACTATGGCTACACCTTC; CDR3: CASSTPPHYGYTF
size: few; V: TRBV6-6; D: NA; J: TRBJ1-1; DNA: TGTGCCAGCAGGCATCGAGAAGCTTTCTTT; CDR3: CASRHREAFF
size: NA; V: TRBV15; D: NA; J: TRBJ1-6; DNA: TGTGCCACCAGCAGAGCCGGGGATAGGGATTCACCCCTCCACTTT; CDR3: CATSRAGDRDSPLHF
size: few; V: TRBV3-1; D: NA; J: TRBJ1-2; DNA: TGTGCCAGCAGCCAAGGCCGGTTAAACTATGGCTACACCTTC; CDR3: CASSQGRLNYGYTF
size: NA; V: TRBV3-1; D: NA; J: TRBJ2-3; DNA: TGTGCCAGCAGCCAACCCGGCCACACAGATACGCAGTATTTT; CDR3: CASSQPGHTDTQYF
size: few; V: TRBV27; D: NA; J: TRBJ1-6; DNA: TGTGCCAGCAGTCCTCTGGGCGTAAGCTCCTATAATTCACCCCTCCACTTT; CDR3: CASSPLGVSSYNSPLHF